Listed below are T cell receptor beta chains from one sample, sequenced in a study of identical twins. Each CDR3 protein gets one entry after TCRdb re-called the 5' RACE reads with MiXCR. Seen here are under 800,000 distinct CDR3 sequences, around 21% observed once, and the top ten hold around 4.5%. These data are also associated with another study on T cells expressing NK-cell markers.

The source material was PBMCs. All receptors derive from a woman between 18 and 29 years old in good health. CDR3s include the opening cysteine and the closing phenylalanine or tryptophan. Fields, in order: clone size, CDR3 length, V gene, J gene, D gene, CDR3 DNA, CDR3 protein. D genes are given only for firm matches. Only some rows state a clone size, as once, few, many or a class for expanded clones.

size: NA; length: 14; V: TRBV5-1; J: TRBJ2-5; D: TRBD1; DNA: TGCGCCAGCAGCTCGGGACAGCAACAAGAGACCCAGTACTTC; CDR3: CASSSGQQQETQYF
size: NA; length: 15; V: TRBV20-1; J: TRBJ2-1; D: TRBD2; DNA: TGCAGTGGGGGACTAGCGGGGGCCGACTACAATGAGCAGTTCTTC; CDR3: CSGGLAGADYNEQFF
size: NA; length: 14; V: TRBV4-2; J: TRBJ2-1; D: NA; DNA: TGTGCCAGCAGCCAAGGCTTTGACTCGTTTGAGCAGTTCTTC; CDR3: CASSQGFDSFEQFF
size: NA; length: 14; V: TRBV12-3/TRBV12-4; J: TRBJ2-7; D: TRBD1; DNA: TGTGCCAGCAGTGGCCGGGACAGGAACTACGAGCAGTACTTC; CDR3: CASSGRDRNYEQYF
size: few; length: 15; V: TRBV3-1; J: TRBJ1-4; D: TRBD1; DNA: TGTGCCAGCAGCCAAGCAAGGACAGGGAATGAAAAACTGTTTTTT; CDR3: CASSQARTGNEKLFF
size: once; length: 12; V: TRBV10-3; J: TRBJ1-2; D: NA; DNA: TGTGCCATCAGTGAAGGGGTGGATGGCTACACCTTC; CDR3: CAISEGVDGYTF
size: NA; length: 14; V: TRBV20-1; J: TRBJ2-5; D: NA; DNA: TGCAGTGCCCATAAACAGGGAACTTGGGAGACCCAGTACTTC; CDR3: CSAHKQGTWETQYF
size: NA; length: 16; V: TRBV12-3/TRBV12-4; J: TRBJ1-3; D: NA; DNA: TGTGCCAGCAGTTTTGTCGTCCGTAGCTCTGGAAACACCATATATTTT; CDR3: CASSFVVRSSGNTIYF
size: many; length: 14; V: TRBV4-2; J: TRBJ2-1; D: NA; DNA: TGTGCCAGCAGCCGTTCCTTCTGGGACAATGAGCAGTTCTTC; CDR3: CASSRSFWDNEQFF
size: NA; length: 14; V: TRBV27; J: TRBJ2-3; D: NA; DNA: TGTGCCAGCAGTTTACTCATGGATCGGGATACGCAGTATTTT; CDR3: CASSLLMDRDTQYF
size: few; length: 14; V: TRBV5-1; J: TRBJ2-7; D: TRBD2; DNA: TGCGCCAGCAGCTTGGACGGGAGGGCGACCGAGCAGTACTTC; CDR3: CASSLDGRATEQYF
size: NA; length: 14; V: TRBV7-8; J: TRBJ2-5; D: TRBD1; DNA: TGTGCCAGCAGCCTGTGGACAGGACAAGAGACCCAGTACTTC; CDR3: CASSLWTGQETQYF
size: NA; length: 15; V: TRBV7-9; J: TRBJ2-7; D: NA; DNA: TGTGCCAGCAGCTTAGAGGGGGGCCCAGCCTACGAGCAGTACTTC; CDR3: CASSLEGGPAYEQYF
size: NA; length: 14; V: TRBV5-1; J: TRBJ1-6; D: NA; DNA: TGCGCCAGCAGCTTGACACAGGGCGGTTCACCCCTCCACTTT; CDR3: CASSLTQGGSPLHF